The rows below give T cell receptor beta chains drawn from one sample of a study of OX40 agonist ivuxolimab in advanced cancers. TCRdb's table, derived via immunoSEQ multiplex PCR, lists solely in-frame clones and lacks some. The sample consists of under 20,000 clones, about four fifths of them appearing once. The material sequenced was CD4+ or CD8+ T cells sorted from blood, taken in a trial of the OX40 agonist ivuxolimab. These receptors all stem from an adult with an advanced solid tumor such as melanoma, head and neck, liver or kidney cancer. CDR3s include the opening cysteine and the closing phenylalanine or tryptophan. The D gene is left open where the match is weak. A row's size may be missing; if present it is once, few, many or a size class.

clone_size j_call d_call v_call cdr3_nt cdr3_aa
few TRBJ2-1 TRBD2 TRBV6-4 TGTGCCAGCAGTGACTCGTCGGGGGGGCTCAATGAGCAGTTCTTC CASSDSSGGLNEQFF
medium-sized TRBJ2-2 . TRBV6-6 TGTGCCAGCAGTTACTCGTCAACCGACGGGGAGCTGTTTTTT CASSYSSTDGELFF
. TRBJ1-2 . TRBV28 TGTGCCAGCAGGCCACGATGGACTAACTATGGCTACACCTTC CASRPRWTNYGYTF
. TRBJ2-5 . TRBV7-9 TGTGCCAGCAGCTCGTCGTCGTACCAAGAGACCCAGTACTTC CASSSSSYQETQYF
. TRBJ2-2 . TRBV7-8 TGTGCCAGCAGCCTAGGCACAGGGAACACCGGGGAGCTGTTTTTT CASSLGTGNTGELFF
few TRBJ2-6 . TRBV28 TGTGCCAGCGGCGACCTGCGTATCTGGGACTCTGGGGCCAACGTCCTGACTTTC CASGDLRIWDSGANVLTF
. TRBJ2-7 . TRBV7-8 TGTGCCAGCAGCGGGGGAGGGGGTGGAAACTACGAGCAGTACTTC CASSGGGGGNYEQYF
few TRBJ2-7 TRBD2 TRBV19 TGTGCCAGTAGCCGGACTAGCGGGGGGTTTAACGAGCAGTACTTC CASSRTSGGFNEQYF
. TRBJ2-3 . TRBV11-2 TGTGCCAGCAGCTTGGGCGGGGTCGTCGATACGCAGTATTTT CASSLGGVVDTQYF
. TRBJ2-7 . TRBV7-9 TGTGCCAGCAGCTCGTTTGGCAGCACCTACGAGCAGTACTTC CASSSFGSTYEQYF
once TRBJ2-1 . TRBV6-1 TGTGCCAGCAGTCTTTCAGGCAATGAGCAGTTCTTC CASSLSGNEQFF
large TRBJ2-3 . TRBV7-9 TGTGCCAGCAGCACGATAGCATCCTACACAGATACGCAGTATTTT CASSTIASYTDTQYF
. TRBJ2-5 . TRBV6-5 TGTGCCAGCAGCGAACAAGGCAAAGAGACCCAGTACTTC CASSEQGKETQYF
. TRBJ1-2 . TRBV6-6 TGTGCCAGCAGTACCTCGTGGGCGGAAGGCTACACCTTC CASSTSWAEGYTF